Shown below are 5 T cell receptor beta chains from a single sample sequenced in a study of T cells in Graves' hyperthyroidism and ophthalmopathy. Regions amplified from RNA transcripts were the TCR beta CDR3 regions. When the TCR CDR3 underwent first-round RT-PCR, the HTBI primer set was used. A single record per CDR3 protein comes from TCRdb applying MiXCR to the multiplex PCR reads. The table has roughly 380,000 distinct CDR3 sequences, more than 11% seen once. Material: blood. Receptor source: a woman aged 55-69 years with Graves' hyperthyroidism.

This clonotype was counted many times. The chain combines TRBV13 with TRBJ2-1, with 13 bases that match TRBD2. The CDR3 contains 16 residues. Germline CDR1 reads PRHDT; CDR2 reads FYEKMQ (reference sequence). J lost 10 bases, V lost 0 bases, and 6 bases had no gene match. CDR3 nucleotides: TGTGCCAGCAGCTTAGGTAAACTAGCGGGAGGGTTCGAGCAGTTCTTC. Protein product: CASSLGKLAGGFEQFF.

This clonotype has at least ten counts. The V call is TRBV12-3 or TRBV12-4, the J call TRBJ1-2, with 8 bases fitting TRBD1. V shed 6 bases and J 4 bases; nucleotides not matched to a gene: 13. The CDR3 loop spans 16 amino acids. CDR3 DNA sequence: TGTGCCAGCAGAAAATTCTCGGACAGGGCCCTCTATGGCTACACCTTC. It translates to CASRKFSDRALYGYTF.

In this sample, this clonotype turned up many times. The chain uses TRBV7-8 and TRBJ2-1; tentative D call: TRBD2 (5 bases). Germline CDR1 is SGHVS and CDR2 is FQNEAQ. This CDR3 region has 14 residues. Trimming took 5 bases from V and 8 from J, leaving 16 bases between them. CDR3 in amino acids: CASSQLDPRDEQFF. In DNA, the CDR3 is TGTGCCAGCAGCCAATTAGACCCGCGGGATGAGCAGTTCTTC. Filled out from reference TRBV7-8 and TRBJ2-1, the complete variable domain reads GAGVSQSPRYKVAKRGQDVALRCDPISGHVSLFWYQQALGQGPEFLTYFQNEAQLDKSGLPSDRFFAERPEGSVSTLKIQRTQQEDSAVYLCASSQLDPRDEQFFGPGTRLTVL.

This clonotype has just a few counts. This chain joins TRBV27 and TRBJ1-6, with D possibly being TRBD1 (5 bases). Deletions cut 4 bases from V and 0 bases from J, with 10 bases between. This CDR3 region has 16 residues. Germline V gives CDR1 MNHEY, CDR2 SMNVEV (reference sequence). The CDR3 spells CASSSGTASYNSPLHF. For the CDR3, the DNA is TGTGCCAGCAGTTCCGGGACGGCCTCCTATAATTCACCCCTCCACTTT.

This clonotype was seen only a few times. The chain couples TRBV29-1 to TRBJ2-1, with 11 bases identical to TRBD2. V trimming: 6 bases; J trimming: 7 bases; junction bases outside the gene matches: 11. The CDR3 consists of 15 residues. CDR1 is SQVTM, CDR2 ANQGSEA, per germline. In DNA form, the CDR3 reads TGCAGCGTCGCAAAACTAGCGGGAGCCCTGAATGAGCAGTTCTTC. It encodes CSVAKLAGALNEQFF.